This T cell receptor beta chain emerged from a study of T cell changes during pregnancy in multiple sclerosis. Germline V CDR1 and CDR2: SGDLS, YYNGEE. CDR3 length: 15 amino acids. V gave up 4 bases and J gave up 7 bases, with 15 bases separating them. The repertoire was sequenced with immunoSEQ multiplex PCR; TCRdb's copy has only in-frame clones and lacks some. The sample yields 38,000 or so clones, approximately 93% seen once. The chain couples TRBV9 to TRBJ1-6; tentative D call: TRBD1 (6 bases). This specimen was CD4+ T cells from peripheral blood mononuclear cells, taken in the first trimester of pregnancy. This sequence was found in a female donor with multiple sclerosis, enrolled in a pregnancy study. The CDR3 here is CASSRPTTGNSPLHF. DNA of the CDR3: TGTGCCAGCAGCCGACCTACGACAGGAAATTCACCCCTCCACTTT.